This is a list of T cell receptor beta chains from one sample in a study of response to subunit inactivated influenza vaccine. Using its own MiXCR run on the RT-PCR reads, TCRdb lists one record per CDR3 protein. This sample has 280,000 or so distinct CDR3 sequences, with 20% to 25% found just once. The sequencing here drew on PBMCs from blood, taken less than 22 months after vaccination. The receptors were gathered from a man aged 45 to 75 who received an inactivated influenza vaccine. Each CDR3 is given with its conserved first and last residue.

TRBV28	TRBJ1-3	CASSPLSGNTIYF
TRBV6-2/TRBV6-3	TRBJ1-2	CASSLTSGVPYGYTF
TRBV21-1	TRBJ2-7	CASRKSEVQGTKLRYEQYF
TRBV28	TRBJ2-4	CASSPPASPIQYF
TRBV20-1	TRBJ1-2	CSARPQGDGYTF
TRBV11-2	TRBJ2-3	CASSSTYRGFTQYF
TRBV30	TRBJ1-5	CAWKRTGGDQPQHF
TRBV6-2/TRBV6-3	TRBJ1-1	CASSTKVGTGGTEAFF
TRBV14	TRBJ2-3	CASSHTTDTQYF
TRBV10-3	TRBJ2-1	CAITVTDRGNEQFF
TRBV12-3/TRBV12-4	TRBJ2-1	CASSFRDYRSNEQFF
TRBV4-2	TRBJ1-5	CASSRTDIQGPQHF
TRBV28	TRBJ1-4	CASSFGEVGRNEKLFF
TRBV11-3	TRBJ2-5	CASSLRTSGFQETQYF
TRBV6-2/TRBV6-3	TRBJ1-6	CASSRNTGYSSPLHF
TRBV29-1	TRBJ1-3	CSVALQGNTIYF
TRBV7-9	TRBJ1-5	CASSQSGAQPQHF
TRBV19	TRBJ1-5	CASNTAGGSNQPQHF
TRBV7-8	TRBJ1-5	CASSLWVRMAQQPQHF
TRBV7-9	TRBJ2-1	CASSLVGTGANEQFF
TRBV20-1	TRBJ2-1	CSAFLAGGTYNEQFF
TRBV10-3	TRBJ1-1	CAIRSEASNTEAFF
TRBV12-3/TRBV12-4	TRBJ2-7	CASRRQGANSYEQYF
TRBV12-3/TRBV12-4	TRBJ1-1	CASSLVRGRGFTEAFF
TRBV9	TRBJ1-1	CASSVLNSGAFF
TRBV6-1	TRBJ1-3	CASSEGQSFSGNTIYF
TRBV7-2	TRBJ2-5	CASSLDRLVLGETQYF
TRBV5-1	TRBJ2-7	CASSTGQGSGEQYF
TRBV20-1	TRBJ2-3	CSAKLASLSDTQYF
TRBV21-1	TRBJ2-7	CASSRGLAGVHEQYF
TRBV7-9	TRBJ2-1	CASSLSGVDEQFF
TRBV5-1	TRBJ2-3	CASSLVNSYTDTQYF
TRBV5-1	TRBJ2-3	CASSFSGGTEIPETQYF
TRBV19	TRBJ2-7	CASSASGTYEQYF
TRBV12-5	TRBJ1-1	CASGLATTGVNTEAFF
TRBV7-9	TRBJ2-7	CASSLGFYEQYF
TRBV27	TRBJ1-1	CASTRTGVGTEAFF
TRBV29-1	TRBJ1-2	CSVRRPTNYGYTF
TRBV28	TRBJ2-1	CASSSLGGLAGASYNEQFF
TRBV30	TRBJ1-5	CAARLAGVNHF
TRBV11-2	TRBJ2-6	CASSKRAGQNSGANVLTF
TRBV11-2	TRBJ1-1	CASSAIGRAFF
TRBV5-1	TRBJ1-1	CASSFGNRAEAFF
TRBV29-1	TRBJ2-5	CSVPEISSGGETQYF
TRBV7-9	TRBJ2-7	CASSLEDRHEQYF
TRBV11-2	TRBJ2-7	CASSLTAGISYEQYF
TRBV7-2	TRBJ1-2	CASSLVWGSTNYGYTF
TRBV14	TRBJ2-7	CASSQTQGDEQYF
TRBV12-3/TRBV12-4	TRBJ2-3	CASRGRNTDTQYF
TRBV12-3/TRBV12-4	TRBJ1-3	CASSYRISGNTIYF
TRBV18	TRBJ2-7	CASSPTGVEYEQYF
TRBV27	TRBJ2-7	CASLPDPRLGVHEQYF
TRBV6-1	TRBJ1-2	CASREKVGTTGYGYTF